The 25 T cell receptor beta chains below all came from one sample that was sequenced in a study of blood T cell repertoires in COVID-19. The table came from immunoSEQ multiplex PCR; TCRdb's copy has only in-frame clones and leaves some out. This sample has under 300,000 clones, with 86% found just once. The sample consisted of peripheral blood. Receptor source: a woman in her 30s with COVID-19, enrolled during active disease.

This clone was seen a handful of times. The chain combines TRBV19 with TRBJ2-7, with D tentatively TRBD2 (7 bases). This CDR3 is built from 16 residues. With 5 bases removed from V and 0 bases from J, the gap between germline ends came to 17 bases. Looked up from germline, CDR1 is LNHDA and CDR2 is SQIVND (reference sequence). In DNA, the CDR3 is TGTGCCAGTAGTTCCCTGGGGGGGCACAGCTCCTACGAGCAGTACTTC. Translated, it gives CASSSLGGHSSYEQYF.

This chain joins TRBV19 and TRBJ1-1; D ambiguous. CDR1 and CDR2 (germline): LNHDA, SQIVND (reference sequence). The CDR3 covers 13 residues. Trimming left V 4 bases short and J 4 bases short, with 10 bases between. The CDR3 loop reads CASSKDRATEAFF. CDR3 DNA: TGTGCCAGTAGTAAAGATCGAGCCACTGAAGCTTTCTTT.

The rearrangement uses TRBV5-1 and TRBJ2-7; TRBD1 agrees at 8 bases. The trim removed 0 bases at V and 3 bases at J, leaving 2 bases unmatched. Germline CDR1 SGHRS, CDR2 YFSETQ. The CDR3 is 14 residues long. DNA for the CDR3: TGCGCCAGCAGCTTGGTTGGACAGGGCTACGAGCAGTACTTC. Its protein is CASSLVGQGYEQYF.

This clone was detected only once. The chain uses TRBV6-5 and TRBJ2-7; TRBD1 matches 7 bases. The CDR3 consists of 15 residues. Germline assignment: CDR1 MNHEY and CDR2 SVGAGI. With 3 bases clipped from V and 1 base from J, the junction kept 6 bases outside the gene matches. Written as DNA, the CDR3 is TGTGCCAGCAGTTATGACAGGGCCTCTTCCTACGAGCAGTACTTC. Translated: CASSYDRASSYEQYF.

The CDR3 is CASSIGAQEQYF. In DNA, the CDR3 is TGTGCCAGTAGTATAGGGGCTCAGGAGCAGTACTTC. The chain employs TRBV19 and TRBJ2-7; D remains ambiguous. The germline gives CDR1 LNHDA, CDR2 SQIVND (reference sequence). Trimming pared 1 base from V and 7 bases from J, leaving 8 bases between. This CDR3 comprises 12 residues.

This sequence joins TRBV14 and TRBJ2-1, with 10 bases matching TRBD2. This CDR3 spans 15 amino acids. Unmatched junction bases numbered 5, after V lost 7 bases and J lost 2 bases. Germline CDR1 is SGHDN and CDR2 is FVKESK. CDR3 region: CASTYGLAAYNEQFF. The CDR3 coding sequence is TGTGCCAGCACCTATGGACTAGCGGCCTACAATGAGCAGTTCTTC.

This chain connects TRBV28 to TRBJ2-5; 7 bases agree with TRBD1. The CDR3 loop spans 14 amino acids. The germline gives CDR1 MDHEN, CDR2 SYDVKM. V dropped 2 bases and J dropped 5; count of bases not matched to a gene: 5. The CDR3 here is CASSLADRLETQYF. The CDR3 DNA reads TGTGCCAGCAGTTTAGCGGACAGGCTGGAGACCCAGTACTTC.

This chain joins TRBV4-1 and TRBJ1-1; D not certain. V dropped 4 bases and J dropped 4 bases, with 13 bases sitting between them. In germline, CDR1 is MGHRA, CDR2 YSYEKL. This CDR3 contains 14 residues. The CDR3 DNA reads as TGCGCCAGCAGCCCGCCCGGGGTCAGCACTGAAGCTTTCTTT. Amino acid sequence: CASSPPGVSTEAFF.

A note on this clone: The identical CDR3 is also encoded by other nucleotide sequences in the sample. The chain uses TRBV3-1 (or the pseudogene TRBV3-2) and TRBJ2-3, with a weak D call TRBD2 (6 bases). In germline, CDR1 is LGHDT, CDR2 YNNKEL (reference sequence). This CDR3 is built from 12 residues. V lost 4 bases, J lost 8 bases, and 10 bases lay in between. Here the CDR3 reads CASSPSGGTQYF. The DNA of the CDR3 is TGTGCCAGCAGCCCCTCCGGGGGTACGCAGTATTTT.

The V gene is TRBV29-1, the J gene TRBJ2-3; D possibly corresponds to TRBD1 (6 bases). With 3 bases removed from V and 0 bases from J, the gap between germline ends came to 10 bases. The CDR3 runs to 14 residues. Germline CDR1 is SQVTM and CDR2 is ANQGSEA. CDR3 DNA sequence: TGCAGCGTTGATAGGGGGTTCAGCACAGATACGCAGTATTTT. Protein sequence: CSVDRGFSTDTQYF.

The chain uses TRBV3-1 (or the pseudogene TRBV3-2) and TRBJ2-7; TRBD1 agrees at 8 bases. The CDR3 has 13 amino acids. Trimming cost V 5 bases and J 6 bases; bases outside gene matches: 6. Per germline, CDR1 LGHDT and CDR2 YNNKEL (reference sequence). The CDR3 DNA is TGTGCCAGCAGCAAATACAGGGGGGTCGAGCAGTACTTC. Protein product: CASSKYRGVEQYF.

This chain connects TRBV7-9 to TRBJ2-3; 7 nucleotides agree with TRBD2. J gave up 5 bases and V 5 bases, and 10 bases lay outside the gene matches. The length of the CDR3 is 15 residues. CDR1 is SEHNR and CDR2 is FQNEAQ in the germline V gene (reference sequence). CDR3: CASSGIRQREDTQYF. The CDR3, as DNA: TGTGCCAGCAGCGGCATTCGGCAGCGGGAAGATACGCAGTATTTT.

The chain links TRBV28 to TRBJ2-7, with 7 bases matching TRBD1. Germline lookup yields CDR1 MDHEN and CDR2 SYDVKM. Trimming at V came to 6 bases and at J to 2 bases, leaving 13 bases not matched to a gene. The CDR3 is made up of 16 amino acids. This CDR3 reads CASRLGLPGGPYEQYF. The DNA of the CDR3 is TGTGCCAGCAGGTTAGGGCTTCCAGGGGGTCCCTACGAGCAGTACTTC.

This chain joins TRBV6-5 and TRBJ2-3, with 8 bases lining up with TRBD2. The V and J ends lost 4 bases and 5 bases, in that order; junction bases with no gene match: 8. The CDR3 is 15 residues long. Germline V gives CDR1 MNHEY, CDR2 SVGAGI. CDR3 in DNA: TGTGCCAGCAGTTTTCAGCGGGGGCGGGGAGATACGCAGTATTTT. It encodes CASSFQRGRGDTQYF.

The V call is TRBV18, the J call TRBJ1-2; D not certain. V was pared by 2 bases and J by 7 bases, with 5 bases between. Germline values: CDR1 KGHSH, CDR2 LQKENI. The CDR3 spans 11 residues. The CDR3, as DNA: TGTGCCAGCTCACCATATTCTGGCTACACCTTC. Residues: CASSPYSGYTF.

Only one count was recorded for this clone. The chain is built from TRBV18 and TRBJ2-7, with TRBD1 matching over 8 bases. Germline assignment: CDR1 KGHSH and CDR2 LQKENI. This CDR3 region has 15 residues. J was trimmed by 2 bases and V by 6 bases; bases with no gene match: 9. In nucleotides, the CDR3 is TGTGCCAGCTCTCAAGCCGGGACAGGACCCTACGAGCAGTACTTC. It is translated as CASSQAGTGPYEQYF.

The chain combines TRBV3-1 (or the pseudogene TRBV3-2) with TRBJ2-5; 10 bases are shared with TRBD2. Germline CDR1 and CDR2: LGHDT and YNNKEL (reference sequence). The CDR3 sequence is 16 residues long. V shed 5 bases, J shed 5 bases, and the junction held 11 bases outside the gene matches. The CDR3 sequence is CASSRGTSEPQETQYF. DNA for the CDR3: TGTGCCAGCAGCAGGGGGACTAGCGAGCCGCAGGAGACCCAGTACTTC.

V and J are TRBV6-5 and TRBJ2-7; 8 bases line up with TRBD1. The J segment lost 5 bases and the V segment lost 8 bases, leaving 8 bases of the junction unmatched. Germline CDR1 and CDR2: MNHEY and SVGAGI. The CDR3 length is 13 residues. This CDR3 reads CASLTRGLNEQYF. The CDR3 DNA reads TGTGCCAGCCTGACCAGGGGGCTGAACGAGCAGTACTTC.

There are a few counts of this clone. V usage is TRBV6-5 and J usage is TRBJ1-2, with no clear D. The germline gives CDR1 MNHEY, CDR2 SVGAGI. Trimming took off 8 bases at V and 4 bases at J, with 14 bases between the two ends. CDR3 length: 13 amino acids. The CDR3 reads CASATSGSYGYTF. Written as DNA, the CDR3 is TGTGCCAGCGCGACCTCAGGTAGCTATGGCTACACCTTC.

This chain uses TRBV28 with TRBJ1-5; D gene unclear. Deletions cut 8 bases from V and 6 bases from J, with 8 bases between. CDR1 MDHEN and CDR2 SYDVKM come from the germline V gene. The CDR3 extends over 11 amino acids. DNA for the CDR3: TGTGCCAGCGGGAGTGCTCAGCCCCAGCATTTT. Encoded protein: CASGSAQPQHF.

The gene calls are TRBV12-3 or TRBV12-4 and TRBJ2-1, with D tentatively TRBD2 (6 bases). The CDR3 totals 11 residues. Trimming removed 6 bases from V and 10 bases from J, with 10 bases in between. CDR3 sequence: CASRGLGEQFF. CDR3 DNA: TGTGCCAGCAGGGGACTCGGGGAGCAGTTCTTC.

This clone was detected once. The chain carries TRBV3-1 (or the pseudogene TRBV3-2) and TRBJ2-1, with 14 bases that match TRBD2. After removal of 5 bases from V and 5 bases from J, the junction contained 8 bases not matched to a gene. Germline lookup yields CDR1 LGHDT and CDR2 YNNKEL (reference sequence). CDR3 size: 17 residues. The CDR3 loop is CASSMTSGGATHNEQFF. CDR3 in DNA: TGTGCCAGCAGCATGACTAGCGGGGGGGCTACACACAATGAGCAGTTCTTC.

The chain joins TRBV7-9 to TRBJ2-2; 7 nucleotides agree with TRBD2. CDR3 length: 17 residues. J lost 3 bases, V lost 1 base, and 8 bases had no gene match. The V gene's germline CDR1 is SEHNR and CDR2 FQNEAQ (reference sequence). CDR3 loop: CASSLERASGDTGELFF. Written as DNA, the CDR3 is TGTGCCAGCAGCTTAGAGAGGGCTAGCGGCGACACCGGGGAGCTGTTTTTT.

The J gene is TRBJ1-4, the V gene TRBV18; D is unclear. V lost 3 bases, J lost 5 bases, and 16 bases lay in between. The CDR3 totals 16 residues. Germline V lookup: CDR1 KGHSH, CDR2 LQKENI. CDR3: CASSPSQRGRNEKLFF. CDR3 DNA: TGTGCCAGCTCACCGAGTCAGAGAGGAAGAAATGAAAAACTGTTTTTT.

This CDR3 is CASSLPDREYEQYF. In nucleotides, the CDR3 is TGCGCCAGCAGCTTGCCGGACAGGGAGTACGAGCAGTACTTC. The gene calls are TRBV5-1 and TRBJ2-7; 8 bases agree with TRBD1. V was pared by 1 base and J by 4 bases, with 4 bases of the junction left unmatched. Germline CDR1 and CDR2: SGHRS and YFSETQ. The length of the CDR3 is 14 residues.